Below, 18 T cell receptor beta chains from the same sample are listed, as sequenced in a study of CD8+ T cells in alopecia areata. The treatment here: oral pan-JAK inhibitor, 5-10 mg twice daily. cDNA serving as the sequencing template came from extracted, reverse transcribed RNA. Assay used: immunoSEQ multiplex PCR; TCRdb lists only in-frame clones, some missing. The table lists about 200,000 clones, 60% to 70% of them singletons. The source material was CD4+ T cells sorted from blood, sampled at week 4, from a patient treated with tofacitinib. These receptors were obtained from a human donor with alopecia areata.

The chain links TRBV5-5 to TRBJ2-5, with D perhaps TRBD1 or TRBD2 (5 bases each). The ends were cut back, 6 bases at V and 6 bases at J, with 18 bases in the middle. Germline assignment: CDR1 SGHKS and CDR2 YYEKEE (reference sequence). CDR3 length: 14 residues. The CDR3 spells CASTSLGETKTQYF. The DNA of the CDR3 is TGTGCCAGCACCTCCCTGGGGGAGACGAAGACCCAGTACTTC. Combining the CDR3 with reference TRBV5-5 and TRBJ2-5 gives the whole variable domain DAGVTQSPTHLIKTRGQQVTLRCSPISGHKSVSWYQQVLGQGPQFIFQYYEKEERGRGNFPDRFSARQFPNYSSELNVNALLLGDSALYLCASTSLGETKTQYFGPGTRLLVL.

Remarks on this clone: This CDR3 is also generated by other DNA sequences in the sample. This chain uses TRBV30 with TRBJ2-7; D possibly matches TRBD1 or TRBD2 (5 bases each). The length of the CDR3 is 11 residues. Germline CDR1 is GTSNPN and CDR2 is SVGIG (reference sequence). The germline V and J ends were trimmed by 5 bases and 2 bases, with 7 bases remaining between them. The CDR3 loop is CAWGTAYEQYF. The CDR3 DNA reads as TGTGCCTGGGGGACCGCCTACGAGCAGTACTTC.

This clone was seen a single time. The V gene is TRBV7-2, the J gene TRBJ2-7, with 8 bases lining up with TRBD2. This CDR3 comprises 14 residues. Germline V gene sequence: CDR1 SGHTA, CDR2 FQGNSA. Trimming took 7 bases from V and 3 from J; bases not matched to a gene: 8. The CDR3 spells CASTHGGERYEQYF. The CDR3 nucleotides are TGTGCCAGCACCCACGGGGGGGAACGCTACGAGCAGTACTTC.

The rearrangement links TRBV10-3 to TRBJ1-6; D is perhaps TRBD1 (5 bases). The CDR3 covers 14 residues. CDR1 and CDR2 from the germline V gene are ENHRY and SYGVKD. V was trimmed by 7 bases and J by 5 bases, leaving 12 bases between them. The CDR3 region is CAIKREGDNSPLHF. In DNA form, the CDR3 reads TGTGCCATCAAGAGGGAAGGGGATAATTCACCCCTCCACTTT.

V and J are TRBV28 and TRBJ1-2, with D uncertain. From germline, CDR1 is MDHEN and CDR2 SYDVKM. CDR3 length: 13 residues. The ends were cut back, 3 bases at V and 5 bases at J, with 10 bases in the middle. CDR3 loop: CASSFSSQYGYTF. CDR3 nucleotide sequence: TGTGCCAGCAGTTTTTCGAGTCAGTATGGCTACACCTTC.

A remark on this clone: Different DNA sequences within this sample yield the same CDR3. V gene TRBV7-2 combines with J gene TRBJ1-5, with D perhaps TRBD1 (5 bases). Germline values: CDR1 SGHTA, CDR2 FQGNSA. V was shortened by 1 base and J by 7 bases, with 8 bases between the two germline ends. This CDR3 spans 13 amino acids. CDR3: CASSLGGDQPQHF. The CDR3 bases are TGTGCCAGCAGCTTAGGAGGGGACCAGCCCCAGCATTTT.

This clone came up once. The chain links TRBV11-2 to TRBJ2-7, with D uncertain. The germline V gene encodes CDR1 SGHAT and CDR2 FQNNGV. CDR3 length equals 11 residues. The ends were cut back, 5 bases at V and 7 bases at J, with 9 bases in the middle. In DNA, the CDR3 is TGTGCCAGCAGCCGCGAAGGAGAGCAGTACTTC. As protein: CASSREGEQYF.

This clone was detected only a few times. This chain's CDR3 is CASSIGLRYEQYF. In DNA form, the CDR3 reads TGCGCCAGCAGCATAGGACTGAGGTACGAGCAGTACTTC. V is TRBV5-1 and J is TRBJ2-7; TRBD2 might be the D (5 bases). Germline CDR1 SGHRS, CDR2 YFSETQ. The germline V and J ends were trimmed by 4 bases and 4 bases, with 12 bases remaining between them. This CDR3 has 13 residues.

This chain uses TRBV27 with TRBJ2-1; 12 bases map to TRBD2. V was pared by 5 bases and J by 6 bases, with 8 bases of the junction left unmatched. Germline V lookup: CDR1 MNHEY, CDR2 SMNVEV (reference sequence). The CDR3 contains 16 residues. The CDR3 DNA is TGTGCCAGCAGTGGACGGACTAGCGGGGTGGGCAATGAGCAGTTCTTC. It encodes CASSGRTSGVGNEQFF.

V and J are TRBV4-1 and TRBJ1-2; TRBD1 matches at 7 bases. The CDR3 is 14 amino acids. V lost 2 bases to trimming and J lost 7 bases; unmatched junction nucleotides: 7. CDR1 is MGHRA, CDR2 YSYEKL, per germline. The CDR3 DNA is TGCGCCAGCAGCCAACCAACAGGGGTGGCTGGCTACACCTTC. Its protein product is CASSQPTGVAGYTF.

This chain uses TRBV18 with TRBJ2-5; D may match TRBD1 or TRBD2 (6 bases each). Germline assignment: CDR1 KGHSH and CDR2 LQKENI. The V end was cut by 0 bases, the J end by 2 bases, with 16 bases between. The CDR3 covers 17 residues. The CDR3: CASSPPTSGGTQETQYF. The DNA of the CDR3 is TGTGCCAGCTCACCACCGACATCCGGGGGCACACAAGAGACCCAGTACTTC.

This clone was detected only once. This rearrangement joins TRBV30 to TRBJ2-7; TRBD2 might be the D (5 bases). Per the germline V gene, CDR1 is GTSNPN and CDR2 is SVGIG (reference sequence). V was trimmed by 0 bases and J by 4 bases, leaving 16 bases between them. The CDR3 sequence is 15 residues long. CDR3 region: CAWSVLRHRGYEQYF. The DNA of the CDR3 is TGTGCCTGGAGTGTTCTGAGACACCGGGGATACGAGCAGTACTTC.

There are a few counts of this clone. Within the sample, other DNA sequences also encode this same CDR3. V gene TRBV20-1 combines with J gene TRBJ2-5; D gene uncertain. The CDR3 loop spans 11 amino acids. Germline CDR1 DFQATT, CDR2 SNEGSKA (reference sequence). V was cut by 0 bases and J by 4 bases, with 3 bases left in between. This chain's CDR3 is CSARDVETQYF. The CDR3 DNA follows: TGCAGTGCTAGAGACGTAGAGACCCAGTACTTC.

The chain uses TRBV30 and TRBJ1-3; D is uncertain. Germline values: CDR1 GTSNPN, CDR2 SVGIG (reference sequence). The CDR3 sequence is 14 residues long. With 4 bases removed from V and 0 bases from J, the gap between germline ends came to 10 bases. The CDR3 loop reads CAWNRGPSGNTIYF. CDR3 coding DNA: TGTGCCTGGAATCGCGGCCCCTCTGGAAACACCATATATTTT. The whole variable domain, filled in from reference TRBV30 and TRBJ1-3, reads SQTIHQWPATLVQPVGSPLSLECTVEGTSNPNLYWYRQAAGRGLQLLFYSVGIGQISSEVPQNLSASRPQDRQFILSSKKLLLSDSGFYLCAWNRGPSGNTIYFGEGSWLTVV.

The chain uses TRBV5-1 and TRBJ2-7; D gene uncertain. V gave up 4 bases and J gave up 2 bases, with 10 bases separating them. Germline CDR1 and CDR2: SGHRS and YFSETQ. The CDR3 is 13 residues long. CDR3 residues: CASSADGTYEQYF. CDR3 nucleotides: TGCGCCAGCAGCGCCGACGGAACCTACGAGCAGTACTTC.

This clone was counted a few times. The chain links TRBV4-2 to TRBJ2-7; 10 nucleotides agree with TRBD1. The germline gives CDR1 LGHNA, CDR2 YNFKEQ. Trimming at V came to 4 bases and at J to 0 bases, leaving 18 bases not matched to a gene. There are 20 residues in the CDR3. CDR3 in amino acids: CASSPLPGQGRQKGSYEQYF. CDR3 bases: TGTGCCAGCAGCCCACTGCCGGGACAGGGGCGTCAAAAAGGCTCCTACGAGCAGTACTTC.

The chain joins TRBV4-2 to TRBJ2-6, with D unclear. The CDR3 has 16 residues. Trimming took 6 bases from V and 2 from J, leaving 14 bases between them. The germline V gene encodes CDR1 LGHNA and CDR2 YNFKEQ. As DNA, the CDR3 is TGTGCCAGCAGTCCACCCCATAGAGCTGGGGCCAACGTCCTGACTTTC. Translation: CASSPPHRAGANVLTF.

This clone showed up just a few times. CDR3 DNA: TGCAGCGTTAACGGGGCCGGGGAGACCCAGTACTTC. Its translation is CSVNGAGETQYF. V and J are TRBV29-1 and TRBJ2-5; possibly TRBD1 or TRBD2 for D (5 bases each). CDR3 length equals 12 residues. V gave up 5 bases and J gave up 5 bases, with 12 bases separating them. In germline, CDR1 is SQVTM, CDR2 ANQGSEA.